This T cell receptor beta chain was captured in a study of cytotoxic CD8 clonotypes in ibrutinib-treated CLL. Cryopreserved PBMCs provided 2 to 2.5 micrograms of genomic DNA for the TCR beta libraries. The targeted sequencing depth was 1 in 200,000 to 1 in 1 million T cells. The method was immunoSEQ multiplex PCR; TCRdb's version includes in-frame clones alone and lacks a portion of them. The data show thousands of clones, with roughly three quarters seen just once and approximately 35% held by the top ten. Germline V gene data show CDR1 as SGHVS and CDR2 as FQNEAQ. Trimming took off 1 base at V and 7 bases at J, with 13 bases between the two ends. CDR3 size: 15 residues.

This chain joins TRBV7-8 and TRBJ2-2; D is undetermined. The sequence derives from a human donor with chronic lymphocytic leukemia. The specimen comprised PBMCs, sampled before ibrutinib treatment. This CDR3 is CASSLGTAEDGELFF. The CDR3 DNA reads as TGTGCCAGCAGCTTAGGGACCGCCGAGGACGGGGAGCTGTTTTTT. Full variable domain (missing parts from reference TRBV7-8 and TRBJ2-2): GAGVSQSPRYKVAKRGQDVALRCDPISGHVSLFWYQQALGQGPEFLTYFQNEAQLDKSGLPSDRFFAERPEGSVSTLKIQRTQQEDSAVYLCASSLGTAEDGELFFGEGSRLTVL.